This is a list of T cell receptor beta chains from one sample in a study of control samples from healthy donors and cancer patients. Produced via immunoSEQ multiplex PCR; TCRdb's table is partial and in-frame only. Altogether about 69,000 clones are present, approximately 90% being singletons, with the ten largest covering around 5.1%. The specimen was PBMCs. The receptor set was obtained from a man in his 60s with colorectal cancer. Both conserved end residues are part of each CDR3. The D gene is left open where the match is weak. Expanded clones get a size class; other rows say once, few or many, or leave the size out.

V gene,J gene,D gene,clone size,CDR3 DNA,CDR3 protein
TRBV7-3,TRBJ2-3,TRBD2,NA,TGTGCCAGCAGCTTAACCCCCTGGCGGGGGGAGGTGACAGATACGCAGTATTTT,CASSLTPWRGEVTDTQYF
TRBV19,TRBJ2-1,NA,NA,TGTGCCAGTGGAGGGGTCTCGAGGCTCTACAATGAGCAGTTCTTC,CASGGVSRLYNEQFF
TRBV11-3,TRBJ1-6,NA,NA,TGTGCCAGCAGGGCTTCCCCCTATTATTCACCCCTCCACTTT,CASRASPYYSPLHF
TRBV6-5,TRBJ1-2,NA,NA,TGTGCCAGCAGGGAGACAGAAATCTATGGCTACACCTTC,CASRETEIYGYTF
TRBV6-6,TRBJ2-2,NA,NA,TGTGCCAGCAGTCCCCGGGGCACCGGGGAGCTGTTTTTT,CASSPRGTGELFF
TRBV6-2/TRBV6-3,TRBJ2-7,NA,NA,TGTGCCAGCAGTTCCTCACCGGATGTTTACGAGCAGTACTTC,CASSSSPDVYEQYF
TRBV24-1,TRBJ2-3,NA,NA,TGTGCCACCAGTGACTGGGCCGTCCCTAGCACAGATACGCAGTATTTT,CATSDWAVPSTDTQYF
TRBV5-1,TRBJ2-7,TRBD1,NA,TGCGCCAGCAGCTTTCAGGGGGCGCCCTACGAGCAGTACTTC,CASSFQGAPYEQYF
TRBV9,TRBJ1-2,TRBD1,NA,TGTGCCAGCAGGGGGGGACAGGGGTTTTATGGCTACACCTTC,CASRGGQGFYGYTF
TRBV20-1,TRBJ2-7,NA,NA,TGCAGTGCCCTAAAAGCCTACGAGCAGTACTTC,CSALKAYEQYF
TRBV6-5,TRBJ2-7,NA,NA,TGTGCCAGCAGTTACGGGGGGCGTGGCTACGAGCAGTACTTC,CASSYGGRGYEQYF
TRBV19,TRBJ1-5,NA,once,TGTGCCAGTAGTATCTTTCCGGGCAGGGAAGGCAATCAGCCCCAGCATTTT,CASSIFPGREGNQPQHF
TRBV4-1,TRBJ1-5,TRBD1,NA,TGCGCCAGCAGCCAAGATGGACAGGGCCAAAATCAGCCCCAGCATTTT,CASSQDGQGQNQPQHF
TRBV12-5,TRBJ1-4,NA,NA,TGTGCTAGTGGTTTGGTACGGGTCCCCCCCCCAACTAATGAAAAACTGTTTTTT,CASGLVRVPPPTNEKLFF
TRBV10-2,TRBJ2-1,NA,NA,TGCGCCAGCAGCAGCGATTTGGGTGAGCAGTTCTTC,CASSSDLGEQFF
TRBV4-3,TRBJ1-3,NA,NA,TGCGCCAGCAGCTTAAGACAGTCCGCTGGAAACACCATATATTTT,CASSLRQSAGNTIYF
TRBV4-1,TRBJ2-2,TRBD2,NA,TGCGCCAGCAGCCAGTTCGTGAGCGGGGGGAGCGGGGAGCTGTTTTTT,CASSQFVSGGSGELFF
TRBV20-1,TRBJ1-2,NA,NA,TGCATCAGTCGCCCAGGGGATGGCTACACCTTC,CISRPGDGYTF
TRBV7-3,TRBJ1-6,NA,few,TGTGCCAGCAGCTCTAACACTGTTGGTAATTCACCCCTCCACTTT,CASSSNTVGNSPLHF
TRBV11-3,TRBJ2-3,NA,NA,TGTGCCAGCAGCTTAGATAAAGGGCCCCTAGCTGATACGCAGTATTTT,CASSLDKGPLADTQYF
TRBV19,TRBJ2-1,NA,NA,TGTGCCAGTAGTCCCGCGCCATGGAGCTCCTACAATGAGCAGTTCTTC,CASSPAPWSSYNEQFF
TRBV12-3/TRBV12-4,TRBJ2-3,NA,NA,TGTGCCAGCAGTTTGTCGTTAGATACGCAGTATTTT,CASSLSLDTQYF
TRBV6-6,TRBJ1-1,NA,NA,TGTGCCAGCAGCCGACAGTGGGCTGAAGCTTTCTTT,CASSRQWAEAFF
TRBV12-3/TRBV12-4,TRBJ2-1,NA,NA,TGTGCCAGCAGTTTCGTTCGTTCGGGTGAGCAGTTCTTC,CASSFVRSGEQFF
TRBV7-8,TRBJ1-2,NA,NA,TGTGCCAGCAGCTCCCTACACCCCTCAGGCGGCTATGGCTACACCTTC,CASSSLHPSGGYGYTF
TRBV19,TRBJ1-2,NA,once,TGTGCCAGTACCTCATGGTCGGGGGAGATCGGAGGCTACACCTTC,CASTSWSGEIGGYTF
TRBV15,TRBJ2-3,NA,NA,TGTGCCACCAGCAGAGACCCGGGCACAGATACGCAGTATTTT,CATSRDPGTDTQYF
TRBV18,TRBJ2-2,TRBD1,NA,TGTGCCAGCTCAACGACAGGGGAAAACACCGGGGAGCTGTTTTTT,CASSTTGENTGELFF
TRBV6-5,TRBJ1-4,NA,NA,TGTGCCAGCAGTTACCCGTCGGAAAAAACTGTTTTT,CASSYPSEKTVF
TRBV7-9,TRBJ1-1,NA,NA,TGTGCCAGCAGCTTGGAGGAGAACACTGAAGCTTTCTTT,CASSLEENTEAFF
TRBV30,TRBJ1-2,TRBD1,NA,TGTGCCCGATCGACAGGGAACTATGGCTACACCTTC,CARSTGNYGYTF
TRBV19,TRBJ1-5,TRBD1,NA,TGTGCCAGTAGTGCCGGGACAGGGTTTGGGCCCCAGCATTTT,CASSAGTGFGPQHF
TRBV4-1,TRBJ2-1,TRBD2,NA,TGCGCCAGCACCGCTTCTTCGGAGCGGGGGGGTAATGAGCAGTTCTTC,CASTASSERGGNEQFF
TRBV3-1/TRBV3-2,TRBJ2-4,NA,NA,TGTGCCAGCAGCCCCCACAGTCGCCTAGCCAAAAACATTCAGTACTTC,CASSPHSRLAKNIQYF
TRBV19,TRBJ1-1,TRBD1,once,TGTGCCAGTAGTGGCTACAGGGGGCGTAACACTGAAGCTTTCTTT,CASSGYRGRNTEAFF
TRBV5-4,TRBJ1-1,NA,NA,TGTGCCAGCAGCTCCCCGACAGGATTGAACACTGAAGCTTTCTTT,CASSSPTGLNTEAFF
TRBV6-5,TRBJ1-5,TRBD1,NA,TGTGCCAGCAGGTCCGGGACAGTCAATCAGCCCCAGCATTTT,CASRSGTVNQPQHF